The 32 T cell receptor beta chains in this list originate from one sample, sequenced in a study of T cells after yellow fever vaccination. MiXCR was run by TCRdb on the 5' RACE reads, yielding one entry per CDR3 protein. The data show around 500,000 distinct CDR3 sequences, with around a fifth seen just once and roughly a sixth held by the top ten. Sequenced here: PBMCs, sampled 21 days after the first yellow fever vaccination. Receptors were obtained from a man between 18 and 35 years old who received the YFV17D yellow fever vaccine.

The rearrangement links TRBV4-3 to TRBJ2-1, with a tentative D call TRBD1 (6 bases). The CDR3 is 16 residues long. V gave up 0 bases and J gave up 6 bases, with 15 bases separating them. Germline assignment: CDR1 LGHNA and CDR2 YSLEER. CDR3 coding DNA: TGCGCCAGCAGCCAAGATCCGTGGGGGCCCCCCAATGAGCAGTTCTTC. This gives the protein CASSQDPWGPPNEQFF.

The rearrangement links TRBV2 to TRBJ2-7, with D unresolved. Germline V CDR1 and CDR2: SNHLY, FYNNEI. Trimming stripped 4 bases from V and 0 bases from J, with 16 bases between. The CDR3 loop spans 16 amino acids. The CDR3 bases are TGTGCCAGCAGTGGGTTGCGGCAGGCCTCCTCCTACGAGCAGTACTTC. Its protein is CASSGLRQASSYEQYF. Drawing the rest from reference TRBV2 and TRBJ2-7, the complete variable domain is EPEVTQTPSHQVTQMGQEVILRCVPISNHLYFYWYRQILGQKVEFLVSFYNNEISEKSEIFDDQFSVERPDGSNFTLKIRSTKLEDSAMYFCASSGLRQASSYEQYFGPGTRLTVT.

This CDR3 reads CASSFGQDPDTQYF. The CDR3 DNA reads as TGCGCCAGCAGCTTCGGACAAGACCCAGATACGCAGTATTTT. The V and J genes are TRBV5-1 and TRBJ2-3; maybe TRBD1 (5 bases). The germline V gene encodes CDR1 SGHRS and CDR2 YFSETQ. The CDR3 runs to 14 residues. Trimming took 2 bases from V and 4 from J, leaving 11 bases between them. Supplemented by reference TRBV5-1 and TRBJ2-3, the full variable domain reads KAGVTQTPRYLIKTRGQQVTLSCSPISGHRSVSWYQQTPGQGLQFLFEYFSETQRNKGNFPGRFSGRQFSNSRSEMNVSTLELGDSALYLCASSFGQDPDTQYFGPGTRLTVL.

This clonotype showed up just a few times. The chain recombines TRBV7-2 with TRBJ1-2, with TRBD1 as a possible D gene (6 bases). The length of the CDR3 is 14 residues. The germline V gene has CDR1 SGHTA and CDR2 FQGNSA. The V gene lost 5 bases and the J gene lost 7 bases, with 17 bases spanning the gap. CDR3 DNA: TGTGCCAGCAGCCCCGACGTGGGGGCTCGTGGCTACACCTTC. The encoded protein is CASSPDVGARGYTF.

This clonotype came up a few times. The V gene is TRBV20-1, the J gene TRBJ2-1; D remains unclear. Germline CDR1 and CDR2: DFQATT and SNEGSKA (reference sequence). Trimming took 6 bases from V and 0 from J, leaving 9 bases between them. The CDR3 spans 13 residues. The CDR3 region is CSASWGSYNEQFF. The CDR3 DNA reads TGCAGTGCGAGCTGGGGCTCCTACAATGAGCAGTTCTTC.

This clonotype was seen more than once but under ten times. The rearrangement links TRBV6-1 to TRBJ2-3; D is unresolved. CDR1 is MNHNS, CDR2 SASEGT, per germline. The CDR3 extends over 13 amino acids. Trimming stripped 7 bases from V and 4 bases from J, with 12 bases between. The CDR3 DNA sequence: TGTGCCAGCATTCGAGCCGGCGCAGATACGCAGTATTTT. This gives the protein CASIRAGADTQYF.

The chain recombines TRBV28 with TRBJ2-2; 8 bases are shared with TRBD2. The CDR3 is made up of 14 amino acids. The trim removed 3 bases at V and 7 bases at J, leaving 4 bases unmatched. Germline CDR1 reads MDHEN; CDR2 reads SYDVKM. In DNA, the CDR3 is TGTGCCAGCAGTTTGCTACTAGCGGACGGGGAGCTGTTTTTT. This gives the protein CASSLLLADGELFF. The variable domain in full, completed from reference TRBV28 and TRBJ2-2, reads DVKVTQSSRYLVKRTGEKVFLECVQDMDHENMFWYRQDPGLGLRLIYFSYDVKMKEKGDIPEGYSVSREKKERFSLILESASTNQTSMYLCASSLLLADGELFFGEGSRLTVL.

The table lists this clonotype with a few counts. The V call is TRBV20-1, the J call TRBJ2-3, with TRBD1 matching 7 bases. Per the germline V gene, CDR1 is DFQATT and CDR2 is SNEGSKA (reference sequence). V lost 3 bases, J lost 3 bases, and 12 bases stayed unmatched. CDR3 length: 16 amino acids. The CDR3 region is CSARLPGRGLTDTQYF. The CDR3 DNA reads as TGCAGTGCTAGGCTACCGGGCAGGGGGTTGACAGATACGCAGTATTTT.

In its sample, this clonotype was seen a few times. The CDR3 sequence is CASSTNRIGLNEQFF. DNA for the CDR3: TGTGCCAGCAGCACTAACAGGATCGGGTTGAATGAGCAGTTCTTC. The chain carries TRBV7-3 and TRBJ2-1; tentatively, D is TRBD1 (5 bases). The germline V gene has CDR1 SGHTA and CDR2 FQGTGA. This CDR3 comprises 15 residues. V gave up 5 bases and J gave up 7 bases, with 18 bases separating them. Complete variable domain (other parts from reference TRBV7-3 and TRBJ2-1): GAGVSQTPSNKVTEKGKYVELRCDPISGHTALYWYRQSLGQGPEFLIYFQGTGAADDSGLPNDRFFAVRPEGSVSTLKIQRTERGDSAVYLCASSTNRIGLNEQFFGPGTRLTVL.

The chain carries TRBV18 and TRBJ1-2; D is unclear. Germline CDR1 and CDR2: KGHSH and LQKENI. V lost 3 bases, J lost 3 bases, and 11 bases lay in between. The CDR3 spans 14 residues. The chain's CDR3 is CASSPMEDHYGYTF. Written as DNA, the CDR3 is TGTGCCAGCTCACCCATGGAAGATCACTATGGCTACACCTTC.

In DNA form, the CDR3 reads TGTGCCAGCAGCCCCGAGGGCAGGGAACGCTACGAGCAGTACGTC. Translation: CASSPEGRERYEQYV. The V gene is TRBV7-9, the J gene TRBJ2-7; D possibly matches TRBD1 or TRBD2 (5 bases each). The CDR3 extends over 15 amino acids. CDR1 is SEHNR and CDR2 is FQNEAQ in the germline V gene (reference sequence). The V end was cut by 5 bases, the J end by 3 bases, with 17 bases between.

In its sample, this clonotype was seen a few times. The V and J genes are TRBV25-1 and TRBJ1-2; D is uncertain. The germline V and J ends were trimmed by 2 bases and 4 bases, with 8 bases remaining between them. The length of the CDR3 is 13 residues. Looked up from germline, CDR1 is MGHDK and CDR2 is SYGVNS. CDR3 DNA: TGTGCCAGCAGTGAAATCCAGAGCTATGGCTACACCTTC. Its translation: CASSEIQSYGYTF.

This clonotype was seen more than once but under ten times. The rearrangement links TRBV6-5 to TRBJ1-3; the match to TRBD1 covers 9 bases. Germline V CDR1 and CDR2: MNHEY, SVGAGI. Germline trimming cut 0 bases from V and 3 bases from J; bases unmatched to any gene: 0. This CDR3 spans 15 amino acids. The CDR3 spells CASSYSTGGGNTIYF. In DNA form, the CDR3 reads TGTGCCAGCAGTTACTCGACAGGGGGTGGAAACACCATATATTTT.

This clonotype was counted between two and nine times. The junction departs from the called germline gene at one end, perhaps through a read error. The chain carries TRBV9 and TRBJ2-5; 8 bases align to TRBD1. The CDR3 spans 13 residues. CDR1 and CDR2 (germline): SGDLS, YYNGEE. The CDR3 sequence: CASSVVHTGGDGF. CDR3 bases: TGTGCCAGCAGCGTAGTCCACACAGGGGGTGACGGCTTC.

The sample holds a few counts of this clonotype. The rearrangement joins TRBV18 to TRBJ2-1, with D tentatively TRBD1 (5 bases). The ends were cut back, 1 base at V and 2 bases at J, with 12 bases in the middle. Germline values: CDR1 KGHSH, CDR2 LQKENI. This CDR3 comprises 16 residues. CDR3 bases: TGTGCCAGCTCACCACTCACAGGTTCGACCTACAATGAGCAGTTCTTC. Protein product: CASSPLTGSTYNEQFF.

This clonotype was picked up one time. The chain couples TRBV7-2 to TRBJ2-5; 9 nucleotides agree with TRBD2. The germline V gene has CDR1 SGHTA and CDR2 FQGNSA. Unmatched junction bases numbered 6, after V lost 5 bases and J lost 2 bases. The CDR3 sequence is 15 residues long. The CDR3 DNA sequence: TGTGCCAGCAGCCGCGGGGGGGCCAGGCAAGAGACCCAGTACTTC. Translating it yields CASSRGGARQETQYF.

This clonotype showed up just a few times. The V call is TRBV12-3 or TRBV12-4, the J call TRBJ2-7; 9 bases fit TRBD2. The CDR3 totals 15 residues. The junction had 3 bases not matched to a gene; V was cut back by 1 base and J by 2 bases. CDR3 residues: CASSLGLAGPYEQYF. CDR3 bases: TGTGCCAGCAGTTTAGGGCTAGCGGGACCCTACGAGCAGTACTTC.

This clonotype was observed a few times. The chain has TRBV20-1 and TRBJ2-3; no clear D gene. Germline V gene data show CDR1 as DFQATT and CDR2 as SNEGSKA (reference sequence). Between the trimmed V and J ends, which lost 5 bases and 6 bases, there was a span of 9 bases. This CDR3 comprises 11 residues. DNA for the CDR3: TGCAGTGCTTACAAACCGGATACGCAGTATTTT. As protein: CSAYKPDTQYF.

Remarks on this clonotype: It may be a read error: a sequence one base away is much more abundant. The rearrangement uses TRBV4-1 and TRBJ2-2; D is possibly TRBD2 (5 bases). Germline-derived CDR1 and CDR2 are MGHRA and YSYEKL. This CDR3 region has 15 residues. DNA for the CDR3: TGCGCCAGCAGTCACCCGACGGGCGCTCCCGGGAAGCTGTTTTTT. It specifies CASSHPTGAPGKLFF.

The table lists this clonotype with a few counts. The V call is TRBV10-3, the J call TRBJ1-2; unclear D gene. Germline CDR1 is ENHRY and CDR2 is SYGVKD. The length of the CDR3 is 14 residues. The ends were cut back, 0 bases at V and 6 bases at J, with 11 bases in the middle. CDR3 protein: CAISESLRGDGYTF. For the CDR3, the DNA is TGTGCCATCAGTGAGTCGCTTCGGGGAGATGGCTACACCTTC.

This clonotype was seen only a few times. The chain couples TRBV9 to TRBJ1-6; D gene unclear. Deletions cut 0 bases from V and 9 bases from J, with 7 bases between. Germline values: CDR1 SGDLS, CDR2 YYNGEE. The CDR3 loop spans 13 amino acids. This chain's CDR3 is CASSVATGSPLHF. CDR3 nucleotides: TGTGCCAGCAGCGTAGCAACTGGTTCACCCCTCCACTTT.

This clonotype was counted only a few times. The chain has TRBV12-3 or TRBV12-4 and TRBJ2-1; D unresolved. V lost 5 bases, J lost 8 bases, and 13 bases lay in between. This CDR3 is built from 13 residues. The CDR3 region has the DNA TGTGCCAGCAGTCCCCGAAGAAAGGATGAGCAGTTCTTC. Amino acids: CASSPRRKDEQFF.

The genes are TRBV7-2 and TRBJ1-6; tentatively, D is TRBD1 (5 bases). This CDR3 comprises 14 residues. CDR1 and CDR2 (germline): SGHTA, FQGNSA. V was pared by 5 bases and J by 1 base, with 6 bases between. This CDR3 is CASSQGSYNSPLHF. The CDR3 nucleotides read TGTGCCAGCAGCCAGGGATCCTATAATTCACCCCTCCACTTT.

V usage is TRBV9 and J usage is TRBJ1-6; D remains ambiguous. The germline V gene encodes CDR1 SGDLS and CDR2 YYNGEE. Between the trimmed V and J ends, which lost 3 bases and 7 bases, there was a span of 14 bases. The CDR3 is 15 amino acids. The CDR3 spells CASSAAATENSPLHF. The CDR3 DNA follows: TGTGCCAGCAGCGCCGCCGCTACGGAGAATTCACCCCTCCACTTT.

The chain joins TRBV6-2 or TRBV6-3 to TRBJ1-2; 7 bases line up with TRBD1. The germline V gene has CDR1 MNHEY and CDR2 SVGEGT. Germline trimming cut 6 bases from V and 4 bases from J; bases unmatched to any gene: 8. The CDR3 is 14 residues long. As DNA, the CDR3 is TGTGCCAGCAGCCGGACAGGATTCCGCTATGGCTACACCTTC. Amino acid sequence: CASSRTGFRYGYTF.

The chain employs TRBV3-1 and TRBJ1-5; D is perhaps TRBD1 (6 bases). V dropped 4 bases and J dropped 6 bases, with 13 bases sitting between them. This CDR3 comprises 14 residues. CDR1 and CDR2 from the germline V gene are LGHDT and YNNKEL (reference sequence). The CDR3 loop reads CASSLYGGSQPQHF. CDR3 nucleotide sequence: TGTGCCAGCAGCCTCTACGGGGGCAGTCAGCCCCAGCATTTT. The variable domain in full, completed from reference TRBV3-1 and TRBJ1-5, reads DTAVSQTPKYLVTQMGNDKSIKCEQNLGHDTMYWYKQDSKKFLKIMFSYNNKELIINETVPNRFSPKSPDKAHLNLHINSLELGDSAVYFCASSLYGGSQPQHFGDGTRLSIL.

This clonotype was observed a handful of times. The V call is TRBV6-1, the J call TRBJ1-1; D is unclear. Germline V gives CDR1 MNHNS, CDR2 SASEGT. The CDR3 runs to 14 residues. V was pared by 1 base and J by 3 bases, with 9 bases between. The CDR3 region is CASSEVSGYTEAFF. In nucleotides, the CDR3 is TGTGCCAGCAGTGAAGTATCCGGTTACACTGAAGCTTTCTTT.

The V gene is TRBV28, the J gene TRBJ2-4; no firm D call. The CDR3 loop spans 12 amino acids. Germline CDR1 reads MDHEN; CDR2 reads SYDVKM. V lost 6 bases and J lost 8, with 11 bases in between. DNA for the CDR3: TGTGCCAGCAGCATGGCGATGGACATTCAGTACTTC. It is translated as CASSMAMDIQYF.

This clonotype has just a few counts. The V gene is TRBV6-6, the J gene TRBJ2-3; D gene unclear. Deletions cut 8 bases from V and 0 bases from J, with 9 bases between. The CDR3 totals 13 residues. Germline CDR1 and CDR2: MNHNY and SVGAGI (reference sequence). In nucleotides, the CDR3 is TGTGCCAGCGGGCTAGAGAGCACAGATACGCAGTATTTT. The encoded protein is CASGLESTDTQYF.

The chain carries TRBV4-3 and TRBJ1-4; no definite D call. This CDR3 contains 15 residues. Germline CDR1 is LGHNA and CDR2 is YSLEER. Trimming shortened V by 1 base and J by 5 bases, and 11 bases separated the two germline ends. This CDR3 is CASSQVWTQNEKLFF. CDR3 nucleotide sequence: TGCGCCAGCAGCCAAGTGTGGACCCAAAATGAAAAACTGTTTTTT.

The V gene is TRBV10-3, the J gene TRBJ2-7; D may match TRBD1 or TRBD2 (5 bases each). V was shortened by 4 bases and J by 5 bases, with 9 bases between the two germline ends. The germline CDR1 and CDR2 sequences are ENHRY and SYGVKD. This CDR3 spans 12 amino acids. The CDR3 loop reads CAISGDGDEQYV. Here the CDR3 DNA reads TGTGCCATCAGTGGGGACGGCGACGAGCAGTACGTC.

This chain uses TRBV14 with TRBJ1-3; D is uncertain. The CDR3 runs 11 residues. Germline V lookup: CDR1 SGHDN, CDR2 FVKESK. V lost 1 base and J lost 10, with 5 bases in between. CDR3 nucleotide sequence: TGTGCCAGCAGCCAAGGAGGAACCATATATTTT. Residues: CASSQGGTIYF.